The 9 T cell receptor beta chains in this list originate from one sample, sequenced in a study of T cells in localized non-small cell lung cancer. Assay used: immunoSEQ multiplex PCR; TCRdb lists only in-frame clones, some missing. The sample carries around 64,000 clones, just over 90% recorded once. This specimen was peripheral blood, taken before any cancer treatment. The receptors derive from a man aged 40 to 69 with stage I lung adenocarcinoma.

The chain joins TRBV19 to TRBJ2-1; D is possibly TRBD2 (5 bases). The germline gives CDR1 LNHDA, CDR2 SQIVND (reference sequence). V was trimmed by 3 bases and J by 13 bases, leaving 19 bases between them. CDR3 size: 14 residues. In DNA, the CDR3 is TGTGCCAGTAGTATTAGGAATGGTTTACTAGGACAGTTCTTC. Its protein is CASSIRNGLLGQFF.

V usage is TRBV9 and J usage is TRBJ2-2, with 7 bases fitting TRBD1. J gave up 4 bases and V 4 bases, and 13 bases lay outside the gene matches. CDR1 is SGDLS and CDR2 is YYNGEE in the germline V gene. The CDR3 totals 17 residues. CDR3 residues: CASSPGGSRQGTGELFF. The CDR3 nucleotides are TGTGCCAGCAGCCCTGGGGGCTCACGACAGGGCACCGGGGAGCTGTTTTTT. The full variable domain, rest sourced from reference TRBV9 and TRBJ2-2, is DSGVTQTPKHLITATGQRVTLRCSPRSGDLSVYWYQQSLDQGLQFLIQYYNGEERAKGNILERFSAQQFPDLHSELNLSSLELGDSALYFCASSPGGSRQGTGELFFGEGSRLTVL.

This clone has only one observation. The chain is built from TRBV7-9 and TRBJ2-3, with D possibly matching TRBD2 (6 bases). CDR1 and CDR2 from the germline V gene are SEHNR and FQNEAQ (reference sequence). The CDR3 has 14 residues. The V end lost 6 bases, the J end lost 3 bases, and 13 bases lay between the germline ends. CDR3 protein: CASSSRGRTDTQYF. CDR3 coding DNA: TGTGCCAGCAGTTCCAGAGGGAGGACAGATACGCAGTATTTT.

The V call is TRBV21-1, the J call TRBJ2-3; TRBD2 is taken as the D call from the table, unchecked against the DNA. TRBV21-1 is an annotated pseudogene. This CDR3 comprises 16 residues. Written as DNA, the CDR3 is TGTGCCAGCAGCGCCTCCCGCCGGGGGAACACAGATACGCAGTATTTT. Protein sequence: CASSASRRGNTDTQYF.

CDR3 in amino acids: CASSLSPSGQGRETQYF. The CDR3 nucleotides are TGTGCCAGCAGCCTCAGCCCATCCGGACAGGGGAGAGAGACCCAGTACTTC. The genes are TRBV14 and TRBJ2-5; 9 bases align to TRBD1. The ends lost 4 bases at V and 4 bases at J; junction bases unmatched: 13. This CDR3 has 17 residues. Germline loops: CDR1 SGHDN, CDR2 FVKESK.

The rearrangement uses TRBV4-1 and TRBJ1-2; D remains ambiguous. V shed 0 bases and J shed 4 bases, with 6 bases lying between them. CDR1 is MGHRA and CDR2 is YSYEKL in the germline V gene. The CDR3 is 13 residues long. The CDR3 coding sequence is TGCGCCAGCAGCCAAGAAGGAGGCTATGGCTACACCTTC. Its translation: CASSQEGGYGYTF.

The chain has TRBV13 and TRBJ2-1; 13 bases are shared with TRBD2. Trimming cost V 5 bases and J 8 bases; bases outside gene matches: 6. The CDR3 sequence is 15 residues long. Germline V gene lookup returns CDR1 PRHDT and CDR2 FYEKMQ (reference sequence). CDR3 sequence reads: CASSILAGGPDEQFF. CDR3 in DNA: TGTGCCAGCAGCATACTAGCGGGAGGGCCCGATGAGCAGTTCTTC.

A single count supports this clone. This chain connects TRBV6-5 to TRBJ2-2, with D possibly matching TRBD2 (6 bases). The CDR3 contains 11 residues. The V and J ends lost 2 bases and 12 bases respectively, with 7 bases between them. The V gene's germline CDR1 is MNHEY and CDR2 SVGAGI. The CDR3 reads CASSYGGKLFF. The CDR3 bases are TGTGCCAGCAGTTACGGGGGGAAGCTGTTTTTT.

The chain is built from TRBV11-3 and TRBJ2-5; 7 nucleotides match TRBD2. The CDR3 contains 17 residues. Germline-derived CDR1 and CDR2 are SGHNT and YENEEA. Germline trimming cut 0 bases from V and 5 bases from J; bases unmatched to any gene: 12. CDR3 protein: CASSLDRLGGRWETQYF. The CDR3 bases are TGTGCCAGCAGCTTAGATCGTTTGGGAGGGCGTTGGGAGACCCAGTACTTC.